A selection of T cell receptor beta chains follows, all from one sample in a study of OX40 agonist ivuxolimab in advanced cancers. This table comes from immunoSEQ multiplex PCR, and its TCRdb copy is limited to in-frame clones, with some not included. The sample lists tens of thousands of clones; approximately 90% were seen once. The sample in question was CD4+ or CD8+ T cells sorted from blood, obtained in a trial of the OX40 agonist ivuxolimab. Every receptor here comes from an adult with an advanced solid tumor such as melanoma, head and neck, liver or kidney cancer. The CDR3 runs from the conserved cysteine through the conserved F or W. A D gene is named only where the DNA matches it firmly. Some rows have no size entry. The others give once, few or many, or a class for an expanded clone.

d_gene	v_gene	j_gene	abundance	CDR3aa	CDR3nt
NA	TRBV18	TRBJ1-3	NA	CASSPSPDGISGNTIYF	TGTGCCAGCTCACCTTCTCCGGACGGAATCTCTGGAAACACCATATATTTT
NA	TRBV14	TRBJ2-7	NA	CASSQGPFNRGGEQYF	TGTGCCAGCAGCCAAGGCCCCTTTAACAGGGGAGGCGAGCAGTACTTC
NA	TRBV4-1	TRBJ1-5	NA	CASSQDGENNQPQHF	TGCGCCAGCAGCCAAGATGGGGAGAACAATCAGCCCCAGCATTTT
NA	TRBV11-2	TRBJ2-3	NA	CASSLTLQDTQYF	TGTGCCAGCAGCTTAACACTACAGGATACGCAGTATTTT
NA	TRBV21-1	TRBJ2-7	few	CASSKGLAGVHEQYF	TGTGCCAGCAGCAAGGGACTAGCGGGAGTGCACGAGCAGTACTTC
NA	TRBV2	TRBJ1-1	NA	CASSNTLQGGLVNTEAFF	TGTGCCAGCAGTAATACTCTACAGGGCGGGCTAGTGAACACTGAAGCTTTCTTT
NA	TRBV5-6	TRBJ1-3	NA	CASSLGGPPSGNTIYF	TGTGCCAGCAGCTTGGGTGGACCCCCCTCTGGAAACACCATATATTTT
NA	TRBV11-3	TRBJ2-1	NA	CASSLAGAGSYNEQFF	TGTGCCAGCAGCTTAGCGGGAGCGGGCTCCTACAATGAGCAGTTCTTC
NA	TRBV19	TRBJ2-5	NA	CASSSLQGFSGETQYF	TGTGCCAGTAGTTCACTACAGGGCTTTTCGGGAGAGACCCAGTACTTC
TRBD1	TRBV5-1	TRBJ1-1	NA	CASSLGLTGDTEAFF	TGCGCCAGCAGCTTGGGACTGACAGGGGACACTGAAGCTTTCTTT
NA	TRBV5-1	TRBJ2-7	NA	CASSSAYEQYF	TGCGCCAGCAGCTCCGCCTACGAGCAGTACTTC
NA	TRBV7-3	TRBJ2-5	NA	CASSVGYQETQYF	TGTGCCAGCAGCGTCGGATACCAAGAGACCCAGTACTTC
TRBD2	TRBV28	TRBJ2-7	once	CASTYGGITYEQYF	TGTGCCAGCACTTACGGGGGGATTACCTACGAGCAGTACTTC
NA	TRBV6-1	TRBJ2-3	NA	CASSEGRVGTQYF	TGTGCCAGCAGTGAAGGGAGGGTGGGTACGCAGTATTTT
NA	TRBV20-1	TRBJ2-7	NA	CSARRGYEQYF	TGCAGTGCTAGGCGGGGCTACGAGCAGTACTTC
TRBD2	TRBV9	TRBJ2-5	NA	CASSVGGTRGETQYF	TGTGCCAGCAGCGTAGGCGGGACTAGAGGGGAGACCCAGTACTTC
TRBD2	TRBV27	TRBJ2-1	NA	CASSPPLRGRAGGRRGEQFF	TGTGCCAGCAGTCCCCCCCTCCGGGGTCGAGCGGGAGGGCGACGGGGTGAGCAGTTCTTC
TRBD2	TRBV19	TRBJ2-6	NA	CASSISGTHSGANVLTF	TGTGCCAGTAGTATTAGCGGGACTCACTCTGGGGCCAACGTCCTGACTTTC
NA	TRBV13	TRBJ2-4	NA	CASSLFTQNIQYF	TGTGCCAGCAGCTTATTCACCCAAAACATTCAGTACTTC
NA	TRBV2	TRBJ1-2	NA	CASTQEQVWGYTF	TGTGCCAGCACCCAAGAGCAGGTTTGGGGCTACACCTTC
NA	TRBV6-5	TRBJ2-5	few	CASRPGLQETQYF	TGTGCCAGCAGGCCAGGGCTCCAAGAGACCCAGTACTTC
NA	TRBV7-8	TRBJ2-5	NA	CASSLGRQQETQYF	TGTGCCAGCAGCTTAGGGAGGCAACAAGAGACCCAGTACTTC
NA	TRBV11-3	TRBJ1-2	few	CASSQGVDGYTF	TGTGCCAGCAGCCAAGGGGTTGATGGCTACACCTTC
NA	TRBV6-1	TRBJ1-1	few	CASSEYEGTEAFF	TGTGCCAGCAGTGAATATGAGGGCACTGAAGCTTTCTTT
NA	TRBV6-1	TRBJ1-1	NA	CASSATGRANTEAFF	TGTGCCAGCAGCGCCACAGGGCGGGCGAACACTGAAGCTTTCTTT
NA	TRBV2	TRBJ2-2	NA	CASTPIGTGELFF	TGTGCCAGCACCCCAATTGGAACCGGGGAGCTGTTTTTT
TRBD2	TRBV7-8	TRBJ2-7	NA	CASSLSFGLAGTEQYF	TGTGCCAGCAGCTTATCGTTCGGACTAGCGGGAACCGAGCAGTACTTC
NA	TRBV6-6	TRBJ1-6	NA	CASSYKVPPLHF	TGTGCCAGCAGTTACAAGGTCCCACCCCTCCACTTT
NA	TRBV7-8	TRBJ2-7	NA	CASSPREVGEQYF	TGTGCCAGCAGCCCCCGAGAGGTAGGCGAGCAGTACTTC
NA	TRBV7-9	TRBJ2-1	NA	CASSLAAEGYNEQFF	TGTGCCAGCAGCTTAGCAGCGGAGGGCTACAATGAGCAGTTCTTC
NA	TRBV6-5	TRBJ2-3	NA	CASRSFGVTDTQYF	TGTGCCAGCAGATCCTTCGGGGTCACAGATACGCAGTATTTT
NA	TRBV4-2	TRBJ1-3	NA	CASSQGPRDGNTIYF	TGTGCCAGCAGCCAAGGGCCGCGGGATGGAAACACCATATATTTT
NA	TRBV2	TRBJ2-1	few	CASSGANRYNEQFF	TGTGCCAGCAGTGGGGCTAACAGGTACAATGAGCAGTTCTTC
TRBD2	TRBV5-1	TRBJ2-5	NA	CASSSPGTSGRAQYF	TGCGCCAGCAGCTCCCCTGGGACTAGCGGGAGGGCTCAGTACTTC
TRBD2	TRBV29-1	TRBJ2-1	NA	CSVVLAGAYNEQFF	TGCAGCGTTGTACTAGCGGGGGCCTACAATGAGCAGTTCTTC
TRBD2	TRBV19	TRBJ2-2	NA	CASSIRTSGRTTLDGELFF	TGTGCCAGTAGTATCCGGACTAGCGGGAGGACGACACTGGACGGGGAGCTGTTTTTT
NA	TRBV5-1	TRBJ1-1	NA	CASRPPGVNTEAFF	TGCGCCAGCAGGCCCCCTGGAGTTAACACTGAAGCTTTCTTT